The 9 T cell receptor beta chains given below trace back to one sample, sequenced in a study of identical twins listed by TCRdb under 2016. Receptor libraries were prepared by 5' RACE. The sequencing machine was an Illumina HiSeq 2000. TCRdb reran the public reads through fastp at Q25 and MiXCR, keeping productive beta chains. Records with the same CDR3 protein are collapsed into one entry carrying the most frequent genes and DNA. A total of about 900,000 distinct CDR3 sequences appear in this sample, roughly 12% of them only once. The top ten hold around 1.5% of the sample. These data are also associated with another study on yellow fever vaccine responses in identical twins.

What was sequenced was PBMCs. The receptors were sampled from a woman aged 18-30 years in good health.

The chain recombines TRBV27 with TRBJ2-7; D could derive from TRBD1 or TRBD2 (6 bases each). The CDR3 loop spans 16 amino acids. The V and J ends lost 4 bases and 0 bases respectively, with 16 bases between them. Germline CDR1 is MNHEY and CDR2 is SMNVEV (reference sequence). CDR3 protein: CASSSQGPEGSYEQYF. In nucleotides, the CDR3 is TGTGCCAGCAGTTCCCAGGGGCCGGAGGGCTCCTACGAGCAGTACTTC.

This clonotype was counted many times. This chain connects TRBV25-1 to TRBJ1-2; D uncertain. V lost 5 bases, J lost 4 bases, and 17 bases lay in between. The germline gives CDR1 MGHDK, CDR2 SYGVNS. This CDR3 spans 15 amino acids. This chain's CDR3 is CASSNPSGGGYGYTF. CDR3 nucleotide sequence: TGTGCCAGCAGTAACCCCTCGGGAGGTGGCTATGGCTACACCTTC.

In this sample, this clonotype turned up a few times. Given a much more abundant clone one base away, this may be a read error. The chain recombines TRBV28 with TRBJ2-7; D unclear. The CDR3 loop spans 11 amino acids. V lost 6 bases to trimming and J lost 3 bases, with 6 bases between them. Per the germline V gene, CDR1 is MDHEN and CDR2 is SYDVKM. For the CDR3, the DNA is TGTGCCAGCAGCCATTACTACGAGCAGTACTTC. The encoded protein is CASSHYYEQYF.

This clonotype was counted between two and nine times. The gene calls are TRBV27 and TRBJ2-5, with D perhaps TRBD1 (5 bases). The CDR3 contains 14 residues. Trimming took 6 bases from V and 3 from J, leaving 14 bases between them. In germline, CDR1 is MNHEY, CDR2 SMNVEV (reference sequence). The CDR3 loop reads CASRTLLGEETQYF. Written as DNA, the CDR3 is TGTGCCAGCAGGACCCTGTTAGGGGAAGAGACCCAGTACTTC.

This clonotype was detected a few times. This chain links TRBV12-3 or TRBV12-4 with TRBJ2-6; TRBD1 aligns across 7 bases. The CDR3 is made up of 17 amino acids. V lost 3 bases, J lost 0 bases, and 5 bases stayed unmatched. Here the CDR3 reads CASSFWDSPSGANVLTF. CDR3 sequence (DNA): TGTGCCAGCAGTTTTTGGGACAGCCCCTCTGGGGCCAACGTCCTGACTTTC.

The CDR3 DNA sequence: TGTGCCAGCAGCCCCGGAGGAAATGGCTACACCTTC. Its translation: CASSPGGNGYTF. The chain has TRBV25-1 and TRBJ1-2; D uncertain. CDR3 length: 12 amino acids. CDR1 and CDR2 (germline): MGHDK, SYGVNS. V lost 6 bases and J 6 bases, leaving 11 bases between the germline ends.

This clonotype was counted at least ten times. The CDR3 DNA reads TGTGCCAGCAGCCAAGAGGGGGGGCGGAACACAGATACGCAGTATTTT. It encodes CASSQEGGRNTDTQYF. The genes are TRBV4-2 and TRBJ2-3, with D tentatively TRBD2 (7 bases). V was cut by 0 bases and J by 2 bases, with 12 bases left in between. The germline V gene encodes CDR1 LGHNA and CDR2 YNFKEQ. This CDR3 is built from 16 residues.

The V gene is TRBV7-9, the J gene TRBJ2-7; 13 bases align to TRBD2. The CDR3 consists of 14 residues. In germline, CDR1 is SEHNR, CDR2 FQNEAQ (reference sequence). After removal of 4 bases from V and 4 bases from J, the junction contained 1 base not matched to a gene. The CDR3 here is CASSSTSGGYEQYV. The CDR3 bases are TGTGCCAGCAGCTCGACTAGCGGGGGGTACGAGCAGTACGTC.

The chain joins TRBV3-1 to TRBJ2-1; no reliable D call. In germline, CDR1 is LGHDT, CDR2 YNNKEL (reference sequence). The CDR3 covers 18 residues. The CDR3 is CTFSLSPPPRPLYNEQFF. Here the CDR3 DNA reads TGTACCTTCAGTTTATCCCCGCCTCCGCGCCCCCTCTACAATGAGCAGTTCTTC.